This TCR beta chain emerged from a study of CD8+ T cells in alopecia areata. The CDR3 runs to 12 residues. CDR1 and CDR2 from the germline V gene are MGHDK and SYGVNS. Trimming pared 1 base from V and 8 bases from J, leaving 8 bases between. Sequencing relied on a cDNA template that was reverse transcribed from extracted RNA. Assay: immunoSEQ multiplex PCR; the TCRdb copy retains only in-frame clones and omits some. Of some 200,000 clones listed, 50% to 75% are singletons. This clone turned up a few times. This specimen consisted of CD4+ T cells sorted from blood, obtained at week 0. The gene calls are TRBV25-1 and TRBJ1-2, with no clear D. This TCR was recovered from a human donor with alopecia areata. The CDR3 protein is CASSEFPGGYTF. In nucleotides, the CDR3 is TGTGCCAGCAGTGAATTTCCGGGGGGCTACACCTTC.